The source of this TCR beta chain is a study of T cell repertoires in cytomegalovirus infection. Across the whole study: Indications came from public TCR beta signatures; they pointed to CMV infection and to a matching HLA type.

This clonotype was recorded at least ten times. The antigen remains unidentified. TCRdb ran MiXCR on the reads and lists one entry per CDR3 protein. In the table there are some 920,000 distinct CDR3 sequences, roughly 31% of which are singletons. CDR3 length: 14 residues. V lost 3 bases to trimming and J lost 4 bases, with 7 bases between them. Notes on the study in general: The ex vivo response was dominated by HLA-C-restricted CMV-specific TCR beta clonotypes.

This sequence joins TRBV12-3 or TRBV12-4 and TRBJ1-6, with D uncertain. The sequence was obtained from a human donor in good health (CMV status not recorded). Some clones in this sample may be carry-over from other donors' samples. Here the sequenced sample was cultured CD8+ T cells from PBMCs, taken from culture after CMV antigen stimulation. The chain's CDR3 is CASSLGVYNSPLHF. DNA for the CDR3: TGTGCCAGCAGTTTGGGAGTTTATAATTCACCCCTCCACTTT.